What follows is one TCR beta chain and its context. Its matching antigen is unknown. The data were obtained in a study of a mutant IDH1 vaccine in newly diagnosed glioma. Overall study: Therapy received beforehand was radiotherapy, temozolomide, or both, with most patients given both.

Assay used: immunoSEQ multiplex PCR; TCRdb lists only in-frame clones, some missing. The table shows tens of thousands of clones, with almost 85% occurring only once. Whole-study results and caveats: Whatever changes occurred in top peripheral T cell clonotypes seemed unrelated to pseudoprogression.

The V end lost 4 bases, the J end lost 0 bases, and 15 bases lay between the germline ends. The CDR3 runs 16 residues. Germline CDR1 is MDHEN and CDR2 is SYDVKM. The time point denotes: baseline, week 1 (first vaccination visit). The treatment: pre-vaccination baseline after standard-of-care therapy. Tumors from donors were new WHO grade 3 or 4 IDH1-mutant astrocytomas with ATRX loss. This chain links TRBV28 with TRBJ2-5; no clear D gene. The receptor comes from a man aged 25-45 years with glioma. Material: PBMCs, obtained from a glioma patient treated with radiotherapy, temozolomide or both. Here the CDR3 DNA reads TGTGCCAGCAGTTATAGAACGACGGTGTACCAAGAGACCCAGTACTTC. The encoded protein is CASSYRTTVYQETQYF.